This TCR beta chain was documented in a study of blood T cells in healthy people across ages. Study-wide results and caveats: No conclusive comparison of naive versus antigen-experienced cells was possible with unsorted PBMCs.

Of note for this clonotype: Its matching antigen is unknown.

This CDR3 comprises 13 residues. The germline V and J ends were trimmed by 6 bases and 9 bases, with 15 bases remaining between them. Per the germline V gene, CDR1 is MNHNY and CDR2 is SVGAGI (reference sequence). There were healthy Caucasian individuals from Russia, aged 6 to 90, serving as donors. The second PCR ran roughly 7 to 11 cycles with a sample-barcoded 5' primer and J-beta primers. MiXCR, run by TCRdb on the 5' RACE reads, gives a single entry per CDR3 protein. The sample shows 650,000 to 700,000 distinct CDR3 sequences, around 52% of them seen only once. The chain employs TRBV6-6 and TRBJ2-1; D possibly corresponds to TRBD1 (5 bases). The TCR sequence derives from a woman of 80 years or more in good health. Sequenced sample: blood. The DNA for the CDR3 is TGTGCCAGCAGGATCCAGGGATATGCTGAGCAGTTCTTC. It translates to CASRIQGYAEQFF.